A single sample is the source of the 7 T cell receptor beta chains below, sequenced in a study of blood T cells in healthy people across ages. A second about 6 to 11 cycle PCR used barcoded and J-beta primers. From the 5' RACE reads, TCRdb called clonotypes with MiXCR, one entry per CDR3 protein. The sample holds over a million distinct CDR3 sequences, around 59% seen once. The material sequenced was blood. These receptors all stem from a man aged 18 to 30 in good health.

V gene TRBV10-1 combines with J gene TRBJ2-7; a weak D match, TRBD2 (5 bases). The CDR3 has 14 amino acids. Germline lookup yields CDR1 WNHNN and CDR2 SYGVQD (reference sequence). V was cut by 6 bases and J by 0 bases, with 12 bases left in between. As DNA, the CDR3 is TGCGCCAGCAGATGGACTGAAAGCTCCTACGAGCAGTACTTC. This translates into CASRWTESSYEQYF.

The sample holds a few counts of this clonotype. This chain joins TRBV10-3 and TRBJ1-5; D ambiguous. The CDR3 totals 15 residues. Germline CDR1 is ENHRY and CDR2 is SYGVKD. Trimming left V 3 bases short and J 3 bases short, with 12 bases between. CDR3 region: CAISEFDTVNQPQHF. The CDR3, as DNA: TGTGCCATCAGTGAATTTGACACGGTCAATCAGCCCCAGCATTTT.

This clonotype was observed a few times. The rearrangement uses TRBV7-9 and TRBJ2-5; a weak D match, TRBD2 (6 bases). This CDR3 has 14 amino acids. The V gene's germline CDR1 is SEHNR and CDR2 FQNEAQ (reference sequence). The ends were cut back, 0 bases at V and 10 bases at J, with 15 bases in the middle. Written as DNA, the CDR3 is TGTGCCAGCAGCTTAGCGGTGGCCCTGGAGGGCCAGTACTTC. Protein: CASSLAVALEGQYF. The full variable domain, its missing parts supplied by reference TRBV7-9 and TRBJ2-5, is DTGVSQNPRHKITKRGQNVTFRCDPISEHNRLYWYRQTLGQGPEFLTYFQNEAQLEKSRLLSDRFSAERPKGSFSTLEIQRTEQGDSAMYLCASSLAVALEGQYFGPGTRLLVL.

V is TRBV4-3 and J is TRBJ2-7; TRBD2 is a possible D gene (5 bases). The CDR3 has 18 residues. Germline CDR1 LGHNA, CDR2 YSLEER. The germline V and J ends were trimmed by 2 bases and 4 bases, with 24 bases remaining between them. The CDR3 loop reads CASSQFPTTDNGVYEQYF. The DNA of the CDR3 is TGCGCCAGCAGCCAATTTCCTACGACGGATAACGGGGTTTACGAGCAGTACTTC.

The chain combines TRBV12-3 or TRBV12-4 with TRBJ1-2, with a possible D match to TRBD1 (6 bases). This CDR3 has 14 residues. Trimming shortened V by 6 bases and J by 8 bases, and 19 bases separated the two germline ends. CDR3 sequence reads: CASSQGAGALGYTF. The DNA for the CDR3 is TGTGCCAGCAGCCAAGGCGCGGGGGCCTTGGGCTACACCTTC.

The genes are TRBV20-1 and TRBJ2-5; 10 bases fit TRBD2. Trimming cost V 0 bases and J 1 base; bases outside gene matches: 11. The CDR3 is 18 residues long. Germline-derived CDR1 and CDR2 are DFQATT and SNEGSKA (reference sequence). CDR3 loop: CSAREGLAGDLFQETQYF. The CDR3 DNA reads as TGCAGTGCTAGAGAGGGGCTAGCGGGAGATCTCTTCCAAGAGACCCAGTACTTC.

A word on this clonotype: One end of the junction varies from germline; a read error may be responsible. The V gene is TRBV7-9, the J gene TRBJ2-7; D is ambiguous. Germline V CDR1 and CDR2: SEHNR, FQNEAQ (reference sequence). The CDR3 loop spans 15 amino acids. DNA for the CDR3: TGTGCCGGCAGCTTAGGAGACGTGAGCTCCTACGAGCAGTACTTC. Encoded protein: CAGSLGDVSSYEQYF.